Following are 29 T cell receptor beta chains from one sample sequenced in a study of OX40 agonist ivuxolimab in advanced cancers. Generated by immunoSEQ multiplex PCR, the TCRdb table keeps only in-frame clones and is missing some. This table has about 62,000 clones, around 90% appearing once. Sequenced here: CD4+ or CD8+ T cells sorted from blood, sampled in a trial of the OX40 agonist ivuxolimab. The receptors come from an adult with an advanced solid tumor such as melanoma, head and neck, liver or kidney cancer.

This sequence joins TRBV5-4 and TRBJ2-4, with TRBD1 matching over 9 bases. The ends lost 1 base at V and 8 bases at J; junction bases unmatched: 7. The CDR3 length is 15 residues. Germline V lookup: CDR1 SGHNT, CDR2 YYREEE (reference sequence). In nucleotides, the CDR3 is TGTGCCAGCAGCTTGCCGGGACAGGGAGGGGACATTCAGTACTTC. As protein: CASSLPGQGGDIQYF.

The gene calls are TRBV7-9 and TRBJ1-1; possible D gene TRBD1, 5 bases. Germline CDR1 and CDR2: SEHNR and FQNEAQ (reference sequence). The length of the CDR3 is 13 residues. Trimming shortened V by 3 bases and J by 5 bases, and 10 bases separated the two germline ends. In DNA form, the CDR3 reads TGTGCCAGCAGCTTCTCGGGGGATACTGAAGCTTTCTTT. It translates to CASSFSGDTEAFF.

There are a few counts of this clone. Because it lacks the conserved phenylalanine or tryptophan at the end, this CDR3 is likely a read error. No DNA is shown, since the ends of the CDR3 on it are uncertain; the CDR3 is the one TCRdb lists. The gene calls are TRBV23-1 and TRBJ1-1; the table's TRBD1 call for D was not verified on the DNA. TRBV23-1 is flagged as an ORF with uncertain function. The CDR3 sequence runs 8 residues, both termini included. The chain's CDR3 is CASSHAVT.

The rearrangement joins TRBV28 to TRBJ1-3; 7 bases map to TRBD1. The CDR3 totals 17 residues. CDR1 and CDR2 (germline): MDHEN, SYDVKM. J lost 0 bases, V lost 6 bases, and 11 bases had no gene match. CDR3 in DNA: TGTGCCAGCAGCCAGGCCGGGACAGCAAACTCTGGAAACACCATATATTTT. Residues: CASSQAGTANSGNTIYF.

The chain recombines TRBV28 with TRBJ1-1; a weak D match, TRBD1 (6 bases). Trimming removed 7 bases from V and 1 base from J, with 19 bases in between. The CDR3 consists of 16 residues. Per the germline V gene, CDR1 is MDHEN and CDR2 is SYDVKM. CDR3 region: CASTSTGAGGNTEAFF. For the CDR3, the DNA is TGTGCCAGCACTTCTACGGGGGCCGGTGGGAACACTGAAGCTTTCTTT.

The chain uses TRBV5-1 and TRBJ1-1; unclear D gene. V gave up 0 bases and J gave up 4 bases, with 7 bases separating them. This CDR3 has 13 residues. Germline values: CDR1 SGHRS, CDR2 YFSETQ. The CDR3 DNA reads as TGCGCCAGCAGCTTGGCGGTATTCACTGAAGCTTTCTTT. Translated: CASSLAVFTEAFF.

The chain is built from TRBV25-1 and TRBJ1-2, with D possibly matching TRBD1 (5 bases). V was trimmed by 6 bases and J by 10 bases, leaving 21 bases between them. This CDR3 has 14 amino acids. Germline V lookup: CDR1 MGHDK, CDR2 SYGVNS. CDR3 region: CASSLNRDWEYYTF. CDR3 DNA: TGTGCCAGCAGCCTAAACCGGGACTGGGAATACTACACCTTC.

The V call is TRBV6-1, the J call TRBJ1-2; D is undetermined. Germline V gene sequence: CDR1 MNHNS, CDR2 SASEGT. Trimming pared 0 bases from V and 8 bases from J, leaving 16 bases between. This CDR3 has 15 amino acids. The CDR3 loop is CASSEAPIVTEGYTF. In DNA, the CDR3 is TGTGCCAGCAGTGAAGCACCCATTGTAACGGAGGGCTACACCTTC.

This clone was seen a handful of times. CDR3 nucleotides: TGTGCCACCTCAACGGGGTCAGGCTACACCTTC. This sequence encodes CATSTGSGYTF. The V and J genes are TRBV6-5 and TRBJ1-2; D remains unclear. Germline V lookup: CDR1 MNHEY, CDR2 SVGAGI. V lost 10 bases and J lost 8, with 14 bases in between. The CDR3 spans 11 residues.

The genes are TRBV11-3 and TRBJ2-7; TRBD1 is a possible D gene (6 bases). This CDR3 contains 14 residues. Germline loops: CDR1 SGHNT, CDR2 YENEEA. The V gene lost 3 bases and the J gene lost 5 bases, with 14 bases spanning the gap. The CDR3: CASSFSDRRNEQYF. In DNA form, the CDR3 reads TGTGCCAGCAGCTTCTCGGACAGAAGGAACGAGCAGTACTTC.

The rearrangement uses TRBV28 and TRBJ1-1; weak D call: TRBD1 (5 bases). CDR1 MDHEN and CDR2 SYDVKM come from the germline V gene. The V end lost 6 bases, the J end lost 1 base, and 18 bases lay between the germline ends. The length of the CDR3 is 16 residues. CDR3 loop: CASRKNGGGGNTEAFF. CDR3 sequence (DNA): TGTGCCAGCAGAAAAAACGGGGGAGGCGGGAACACTGAAGCTTTCTTT.

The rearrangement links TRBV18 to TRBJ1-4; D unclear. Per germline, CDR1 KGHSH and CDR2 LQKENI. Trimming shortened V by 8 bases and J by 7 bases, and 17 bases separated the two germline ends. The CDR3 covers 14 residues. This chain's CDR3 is CASRRESSGEKLFF. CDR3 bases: TGTGCCAGCCGGAGAGAAAGCTCTGGTGAAAAACTGTTTTTT.

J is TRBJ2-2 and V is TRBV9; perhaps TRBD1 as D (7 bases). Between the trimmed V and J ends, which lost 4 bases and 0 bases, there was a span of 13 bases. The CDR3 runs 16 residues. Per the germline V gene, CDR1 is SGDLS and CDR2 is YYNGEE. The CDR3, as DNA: TGTGCCAGCAGCCTCCAGGGGGGCGCGAACACCGGGGAGCTGTTTTTT. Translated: CASSLQGGANTGELFF.

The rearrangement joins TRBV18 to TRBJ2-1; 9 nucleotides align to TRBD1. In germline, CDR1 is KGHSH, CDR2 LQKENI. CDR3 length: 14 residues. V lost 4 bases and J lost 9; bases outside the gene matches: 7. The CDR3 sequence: CASSLGTGQSEQFF. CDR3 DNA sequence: TGTGCCAGCTCACTAGGGACAGGGCAGAGTGAGCAGTTCTTC.

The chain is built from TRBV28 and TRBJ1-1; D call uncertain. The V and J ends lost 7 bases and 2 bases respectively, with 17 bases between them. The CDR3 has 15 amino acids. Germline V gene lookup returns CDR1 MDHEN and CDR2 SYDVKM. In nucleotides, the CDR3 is TGTGCCAGCACCTCTAACGCGAGGCGTAACACTGAAGCTTTCTTT. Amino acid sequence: CASTSNARRNTEAFF.

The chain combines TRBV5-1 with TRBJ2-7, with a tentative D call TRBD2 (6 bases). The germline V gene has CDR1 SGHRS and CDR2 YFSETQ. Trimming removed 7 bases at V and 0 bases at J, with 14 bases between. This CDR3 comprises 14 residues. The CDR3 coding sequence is TGCGCCAGCCGTGAACAAGCGGGCTCCTACGAGCAGTACTTC. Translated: CASREQAGSYEQYF.

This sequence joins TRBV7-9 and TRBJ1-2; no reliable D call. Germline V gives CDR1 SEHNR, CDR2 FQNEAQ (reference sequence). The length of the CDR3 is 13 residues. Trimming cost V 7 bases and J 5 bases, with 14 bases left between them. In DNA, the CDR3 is TGTGCCAGCACGGTGGAGAGTAGTTATGGCTACACCTTC. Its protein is CASTVESSYGYTF.

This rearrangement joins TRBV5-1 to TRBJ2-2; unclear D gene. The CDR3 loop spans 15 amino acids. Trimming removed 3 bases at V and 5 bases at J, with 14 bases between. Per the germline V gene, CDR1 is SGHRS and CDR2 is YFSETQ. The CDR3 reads CASSYTDVGTGELFF. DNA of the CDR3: TGCGCCAGCAGCTACACAGATGTTGGGACCGGGGAGCTGTTTTTT.

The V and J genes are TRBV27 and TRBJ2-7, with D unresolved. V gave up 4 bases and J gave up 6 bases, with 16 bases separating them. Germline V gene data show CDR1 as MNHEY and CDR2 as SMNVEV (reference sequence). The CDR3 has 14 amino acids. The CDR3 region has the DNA TGTGCCAGCAGTTACTTGGATTCGATCAGCGAGCAGTACTTC. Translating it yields CASSYLDSISEQYF.

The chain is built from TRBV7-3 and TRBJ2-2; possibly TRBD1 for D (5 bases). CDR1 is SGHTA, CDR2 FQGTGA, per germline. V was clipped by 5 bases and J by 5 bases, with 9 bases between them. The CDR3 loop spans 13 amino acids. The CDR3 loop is CASSVGVTGELFF. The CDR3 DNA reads TGTGCCAGCAGCGTAGGGGTAACCGGGGAGCTGTTTTTT.

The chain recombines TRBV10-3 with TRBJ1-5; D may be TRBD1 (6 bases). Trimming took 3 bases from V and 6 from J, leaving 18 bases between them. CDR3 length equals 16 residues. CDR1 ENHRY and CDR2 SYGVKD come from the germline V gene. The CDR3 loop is CAISDLGRGVGQPQHF. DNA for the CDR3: TGTGCCATCAGTGACCTCGGCAGGGGAGTAGGTCAGCCCCAGCATTTT.

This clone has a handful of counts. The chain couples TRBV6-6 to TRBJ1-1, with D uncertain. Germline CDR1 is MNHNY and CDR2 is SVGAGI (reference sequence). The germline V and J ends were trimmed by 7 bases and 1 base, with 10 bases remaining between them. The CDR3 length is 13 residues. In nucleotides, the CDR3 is TGTGCCAGCAACTTTATGGGGAACACTGAAGCTTTCTTT. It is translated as CASNFMGNTEAFF.

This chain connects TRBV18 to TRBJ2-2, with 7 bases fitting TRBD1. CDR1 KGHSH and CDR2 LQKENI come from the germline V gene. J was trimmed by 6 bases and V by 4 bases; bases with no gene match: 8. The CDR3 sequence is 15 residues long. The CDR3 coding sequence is TGTGCCAGCTCACGAGAGAGACAGGGCCCCGGGGAGCTGTTTTTT. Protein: CASSRERQGPGELFF.

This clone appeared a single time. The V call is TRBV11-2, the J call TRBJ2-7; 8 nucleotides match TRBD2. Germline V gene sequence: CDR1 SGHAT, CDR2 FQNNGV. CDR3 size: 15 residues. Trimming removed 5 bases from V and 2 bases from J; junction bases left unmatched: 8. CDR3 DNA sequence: TGTGCCAGCAGCCTGTCTGGCGGGAGGACCTACGAGCAGTACTTC. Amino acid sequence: CASSLSGGRTYEQYF. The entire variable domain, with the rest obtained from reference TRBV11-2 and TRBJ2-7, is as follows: EAGVAQSPRYKIIEKRQSVAFWCNPISGHATLYWYQQILGQGPKLLIQFQNNGVVDDSQLPKDRFSAERLKGVDSTLKIQPAKLEDSAVYLCASSLSGGRTYEQYFGPGTRLTVT.

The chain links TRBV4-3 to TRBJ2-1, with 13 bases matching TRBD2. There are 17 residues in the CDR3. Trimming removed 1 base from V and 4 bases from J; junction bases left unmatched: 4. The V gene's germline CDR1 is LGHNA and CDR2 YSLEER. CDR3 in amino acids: CASSQALLAGGYNEQFF. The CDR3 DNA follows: TGCGCCAGCAGCCAAGCTCTACTAGCGGGAGGGTACAATGAGCAGTTCTTC.

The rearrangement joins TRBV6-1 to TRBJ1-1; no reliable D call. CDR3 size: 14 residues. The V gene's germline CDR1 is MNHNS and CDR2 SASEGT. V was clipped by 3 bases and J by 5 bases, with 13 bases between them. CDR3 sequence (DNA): TGTGCCAGCAGTGAGTCACCGAGGAGGACTGAAGCTTTCTTT. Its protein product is CASSESPRRTEAFF.

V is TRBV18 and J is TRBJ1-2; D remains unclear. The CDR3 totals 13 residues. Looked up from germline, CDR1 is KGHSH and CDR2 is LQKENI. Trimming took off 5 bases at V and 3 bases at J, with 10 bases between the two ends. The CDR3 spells CASSTRADYGYTF. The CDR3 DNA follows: TGTGCCAGCTCAACGAGGGCTGACTATGGCTACACCTTC.

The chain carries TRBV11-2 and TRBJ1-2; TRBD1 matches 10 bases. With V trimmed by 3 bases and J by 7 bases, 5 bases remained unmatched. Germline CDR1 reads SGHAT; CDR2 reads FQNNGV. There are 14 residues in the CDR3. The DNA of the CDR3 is TGTGCCAGCAGCTTTAGACAGGGGGCAATTGGCTACACCTTC. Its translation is CASSFRQGAIGYTF.

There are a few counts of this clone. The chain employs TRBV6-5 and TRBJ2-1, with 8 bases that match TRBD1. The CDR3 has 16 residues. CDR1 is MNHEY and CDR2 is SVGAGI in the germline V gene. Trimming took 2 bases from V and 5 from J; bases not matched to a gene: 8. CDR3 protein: CASSYGGSGGHNEQFF. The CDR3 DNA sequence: TGTGCCAGCAGTTACGGCGGGTCAGGGGGCCACAATGAGCAGTTCTTC.